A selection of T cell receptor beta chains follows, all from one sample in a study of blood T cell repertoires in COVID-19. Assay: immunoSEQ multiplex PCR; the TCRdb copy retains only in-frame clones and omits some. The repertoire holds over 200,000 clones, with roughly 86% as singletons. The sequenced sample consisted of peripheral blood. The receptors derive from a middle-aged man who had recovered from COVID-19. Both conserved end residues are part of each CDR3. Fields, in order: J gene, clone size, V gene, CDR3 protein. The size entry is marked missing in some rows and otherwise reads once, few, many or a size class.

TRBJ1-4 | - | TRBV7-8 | CASSTTGGTNEKLFF
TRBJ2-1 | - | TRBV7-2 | CASSLAAVATNEQFF
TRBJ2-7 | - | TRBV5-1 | CASSLERISYEQYF
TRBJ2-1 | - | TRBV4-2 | CASSQDQRGSPYNEQFF
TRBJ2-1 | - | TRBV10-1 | CASSEMTSGRTEQFF
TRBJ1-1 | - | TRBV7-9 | CASSLGREMNTEAFF
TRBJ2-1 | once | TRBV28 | CASSPRAGEQFF
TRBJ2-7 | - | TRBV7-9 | CASSSDRVGYRDYEQYF
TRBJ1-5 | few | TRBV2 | CASMDRANQPQHF
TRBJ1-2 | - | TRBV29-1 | CSVEDRVTPNYGYTF
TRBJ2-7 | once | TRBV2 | CASSRTGQGSYEQYF
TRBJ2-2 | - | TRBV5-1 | CASSSLLAGVTGELFF
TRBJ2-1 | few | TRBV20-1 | CSAGALRATRYNEQFF
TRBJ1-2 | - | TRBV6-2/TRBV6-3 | CASSWDSRAGYGYTF
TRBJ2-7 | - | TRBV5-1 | CASSFQGLEQYF
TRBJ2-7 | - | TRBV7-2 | CASSLVVSTGYEQYF
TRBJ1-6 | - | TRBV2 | CASIGQGIYNSPLHF
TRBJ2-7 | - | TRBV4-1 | CASSQDRGYEQYF
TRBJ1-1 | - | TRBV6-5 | CASSRLTGPNTEAFF
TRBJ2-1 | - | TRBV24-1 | CATSDRGRNEQFF
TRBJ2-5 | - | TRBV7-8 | CASSSPAGTQYF
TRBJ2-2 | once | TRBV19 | CASSPRDRGPRDTGELFF
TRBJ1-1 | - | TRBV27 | CASSFAITGAEAFF
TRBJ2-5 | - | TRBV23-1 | CASKVIGAGKETQYF
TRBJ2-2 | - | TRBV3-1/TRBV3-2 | CASSRTGQNTGELFF
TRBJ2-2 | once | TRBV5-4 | CASSFSGRSTGELFF
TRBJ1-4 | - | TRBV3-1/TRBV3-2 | CASGLSPLFF
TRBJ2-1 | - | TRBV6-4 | CASGWVQGTDYNEQFF
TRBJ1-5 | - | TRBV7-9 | CASSVTGSNQPQHF
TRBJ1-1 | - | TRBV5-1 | CASSLEGGVSTEAFF
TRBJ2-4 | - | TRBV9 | CASSVGSQGTIQYF
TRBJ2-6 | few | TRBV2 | CASSLRYRTGVSGANVLTF
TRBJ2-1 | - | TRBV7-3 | CASSFGLYNEQFF
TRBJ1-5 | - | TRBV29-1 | CSVRRDVGGRMPQHF
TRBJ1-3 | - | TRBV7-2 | CASSRPLDRLRNTIYF
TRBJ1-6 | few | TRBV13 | CATRSGQYNSPLHF
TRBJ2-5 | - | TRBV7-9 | CASSLIPDSQETQYF
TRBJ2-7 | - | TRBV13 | CASSPPGQGAREQYF
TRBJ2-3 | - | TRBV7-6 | CASSLVQRGGTDTQYF
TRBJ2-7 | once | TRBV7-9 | CASNPLAGIEQYF
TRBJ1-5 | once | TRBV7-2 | CASSLVHISNQPQHF
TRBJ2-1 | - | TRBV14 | CASSELSRSVGEQFF
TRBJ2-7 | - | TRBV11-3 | CASSSDRVGEQYF
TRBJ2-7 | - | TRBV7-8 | CASSVGEAYEQYF
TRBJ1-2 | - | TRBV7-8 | CASIEALGYGYTF
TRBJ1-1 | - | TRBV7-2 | CASSFRTGHTEAFF
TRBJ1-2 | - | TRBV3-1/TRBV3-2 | CASSQERANYGYTF
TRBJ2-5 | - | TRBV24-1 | CATSDGEQGRAETQYF
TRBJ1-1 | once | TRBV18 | CASSPLGAGNTEAFF